A selection of T cell receptor beta chains follows, all from one sample in a study of blood T cell repertoires in COVID-19. Clones were sequenced by immunoSEQ multiplex PCR, and TCRdb holds only the in-frame ones, with some missing. The table includes 200,000 to 300,000 clones, 80% to 95% detected once. The sequenced sample consisted of peripheral blood. The receptor source for this set is a man younger than 40 with COVID-19, enrolled during active disease. The CDR3 runs from the conserved cysteine through the conserved F or W. A D gene is named only where the DNA matches it firmly. Only part of the rows carry a size: once, few, many, or a class if the clone is expanded.

CDR3nt: TGTGCCAGCAGCTTAGTTGGGGGGTCTGCAGAGACCCAGTACTTC; CDR3aa: CASSLVGGSAETQYF; abundance: NA; d_gene: NA; v_gene: TRBV11-2; j_gene: TRBJ2-5
CDR3nt: TGCGCCAGCAGTGAGCGGGGGACGGAAAATTCACCCCTCCACTTT; CDR3aa: CASSERGTENSPLHF; abundance: NA; d_gene: NA; v_gene: TRBV10-2; j_gene: TRBJ1-6
CDR3nt: TGTGCCAGCAGTAGTAGCGGGGGGGCATCCTACAATGAGCAGTTCTTC; CDR3aa: CASSSSGGASYNEQFF; abundance: NA; d_gene: TRBD2; v_gene: TRBV6-2/TRBV6-3; j_gene: TRBJ2-1
CDR3nt: TGTGCCAGCAGTCCACCGGGACAGGGAAAAAACATTCAGTACTTC; CDR3aa: CASSPPGQGKNIQYF; abundance: NA; d_gene: TRBD1; v_gene: TRBV28; j_gene: TRBJ2-4
CDR3nt: TGCGCCAGCAGTTTGGCTGGGGACACCACAGATACGCAGTATTTT; CDR3aa: CASSLAGDTTDTQYF; abundance: NA; d_gene: NA; v_gene: TRBV5-1; j_gene: TRBJ2-3
CDR3nt: TGTGCCACCAGCTACGGGACAGAGGGGGCCTATGGCTACACCTTC; CDR3aa: CATSYGTEGAYGYTF; abundance: NA; d_gene: TRBD1; v_gene: TRBV15; j_gene: TRBJ1-2
CDR3nt: TGTGCCAGTAGTGAGGACAGGGACTATGGCTACACCTTC; CDR3aa: CASSEDRDYGYTF; abundance: NA; d_gene: TRBD1; v_gene: TRBV19; j_gene: TRBJ1-2
CDR3nt: TGTGCCAGCAGTTACTCGAGGGGACTAGCGTTCGAGCAGTACTTC; CDR3aa: CASSYSRGLAFEQYF; abundance: NA; d_gene: TRBD2; v_gene: TRBV6-5; j_gene: TRBJ2-7
CDR3nt: TGTGCCAGCAGCTTGGACAGGGGTGGAGAAGCTTTCTTT; CDR3aa: CASSLDRGGEAFF; abundance: few; d_gene: TRBD1; v_gene: TRBV7-3; j_gene: TRBJ1-1
CDR3nt: TGCGCCAGCAGCTATGGGCAGGGTAGGAGCTACACCTTC; CDR3aa: CASSYGQGRSYTF; abundance: once; d_gene: NA; v_gene: TRBV5-1; j_gene: TRBJ1-2
CDR3nt: TGCGCCAGCAGCTTACAGACCCCCGAGGGCTACACCTTC; CDR3aa: CASSLQTPEGYTF; abundance: NA; d_gene: NA; v_gene: TRBV5-1; j_gene: TRBJ1-2
CDR3nt: TGTGCCAGCTCACCACGGGGGGAGCCGGGTCAGCCCCAGCATTTT; CDR3aa: CASSPRGEPGQPQHF; abundance: NA; d_gene: NA; v_gene: TRBV18; j_gene: TRBJ1-5
CDR3nt: TGTGCCTGGAATCGACAGGGGCCCTACGAGCAGTACTTC; CDR3aa: CAWNRQGPYEQYF; abundance: NA; d_gene: TRBD1; v_gene: TRBV30; j_gene: TRBJ2-7
CDR3nt: TGTGCCAGCACTAAACGGGGGTGGGGTGGCTACACCTTC; CDR3aa: CASTKRGWGGYTF; abundance: NA; d_gene: NA; v_gene: TRBV12-3/TRBV12-4; j_gene: TRBJ1-2
CDR3nt: TGTGCCAGCAGCCTATTCGGGGAGCGGCAGTACTTC; CDR3aa: CASSLFGERQYF; abundance: NA; d_gene: NA; v_gene: TRBV5-4; j_gene: TRBJ2-7
CDR3nt: TGTGCCAGCAGCCCCAGGGGGACTTTCACCGGGGAGCTGTTTTTT; CDR3aa: CASSPRGTFTGELFF; abundance: once; d_gene: NA; v_gene: TRBV13; j_gene: TRBJ2-2
CDR3nt: TGTGCCAGTACCGTGGGGATGGGGCAGGTAAACGATTCACCCCTCCACTTT; CDR3aa: CASTVGMGQVNDSPLHF; abundance: NA; d_gene: NA; v_gene: TRBV19; j_gene: TRBJ1-6
CDR3nt: TGTGCCAGCAGTTCGCACCTATCCGGGACAGACGGCTACACCTTC; CDR3aa: CASSSHLSGTDGYTF; abundance: NA; d_gene: TRBD1; v_gene: TRBV6-5; j_gene: TRBJ1-2
CDR3nt: TGTGCCAGCAGCTCCTATGAGTCTAGCTGGAGCACCGGGGAGCTGTTTTTT; CDR3aa: CASSSYESSWSTGELFF; abundance: NA; d_gene: NA; v_gene: TRBV2; j_gene: TRBJ2-2
CDR3nt: TGTGCCAGCAGTTACTCGCGAGAAGCGCTCAATGAGCAGTTCTTC; CDR3aa: CASSYSREALNEQFF; abundance: once; d_gene: NA; v_gene: TRBV6-2/TRBV6-3; j_gene: TRBJ2-1
CDR3nt: TGTGCCAGCACACAAACTAGCGGGTCCTACAATGAGCAGTTCTTC; CDR3aa: CASTQTSGSYNEQFF; abundance: NA; d_gene: TRBD2; v_gene: TRBV6-5; j_gene: TRBJ2-1
CDR3nt: TGTGCCAGCAGCCTTCCGGGGTGGGATGGCTACACCTTC; CDR3aa: CASSLPGWDGYTF; abundance: once; d_gene: NA; v_gene: TRBV3-1/TRBV3-2; j_gene: TRBJ1-2
CDR3nt: TGTGCCAGCAGCCCGATCAGGGTAGAGAAAAATGGCTACACCTTC; CDR3aa: CASSPIRVEKNGYTF; abundance: few; d_gene: NA; v_gene: TRBV11-2; j_gene: TRBJ1-2
CDR3nt: TGTGCCAGTAGACTAGATGTGGAAGCTTTCTTT; CDR3aa: CASRLDVEAFF; abundance: NA; d_gene: NA; v_gene: TRBV19; j_gene: TRBJ1-1
CDR3nt: TGTGCCAGTAGTCCGCCGCGTTCTGGGGCCAACGTCCTGACTTTC; CDR3aa: CASSPPRSGANVLTF; abundance: once; d_gene: NA; v_gene: TRBV19; j_gene: TRBJ2-6
CDR3nt: TGTGCCAGCAGCGCCCAGGGTAGCTCCTACAATGAGCAGTTCTTC; CDR3aa: CASSAQGSSYNEQFF; abundance: NA; d_gene: NA; v_gene: TRBV7-3; j_gene: TRBJ2-1
CDR3nt: TGTGCCAGCAGCTATGGGACTAGCGGCACAGATACGCAGTATTTT; CDR3aa: CASSYGTSGTDTQYF; abundance: NA; d_gene: TRBD2; v_gene: TRBV7-9; j_gene: TRBJ2-3